The source of this T cell receptor (beta chain) is a study of T-cell memory formation after mild COVID-19. Constant-segment-primed 5'RACE gave TCR alpha and TCR beta cDNA libraries with sample barcodes and UMIs. TCRdb fed the 5' RACE reads into MiXCR, producing one record per CDR3 protein. The profile shows 300,000 to 400,000 distinct CDR3 sequences, 10% to 15% of them singletons. The CDR3 runs to 14 residues. V lost 3 bases, J lost 7 bases, and 14 bases lay in between. Germline V gene sequence: CDR1 SGDLS, CDR2 YYNGEE. This clonotype originated in a man younger than 30 who had mild COVID-19 (a few samples of this study predate the infection). Cell type and time point are not known. Material: PBMCs or a T cell subset sorted from them (not recorded which). This sequence joins TRBV9 and TRBJ2-1; the D is unclear. The CDR3 spells CASSAPRWQNEQFF. The CDR3 nucleotides read TGTGCCAGCAGCGCTCCCCGGTGGCAGAATGAGCAGTTCTTC.